The entry below gives a single TCR beta chain sequence along with its context. Its recognized antigen is unknown. One base away there is no much larger clone; base qualities are not given. The donors were healthy, HIV-negative adults who had no recently reported acute infections or vaccinations. Every donor was a Caucasian adult living in Nashville, Tennessee, USA. Magnetic negative selection was used to enrich CD4+ T cells, after which naive cells were positively selected on CD45RA and the negative fraction became the memory subset. Blood was collected by leukapheresis, and PBMCs were isolated by Ficoll-Histopaque density gradient centrifugation and then cryopreserved in liquid nitrogen vapor phase. Analytical flow cytometry was used to check the purity and quantity of each magnetically sorted T cell population. Genomic DNA was isolated from each sorted fraction and quantified by UV absorbance on a Nanodrop 2000c.

This specimen comes from a study of shared clonotypes between healthy human individuals (dated by TCRdb to the early 2020s). About the study as a whole: A couple of women and a few men aged 18 to 49 years were included in the cohort. For each donor, CD4 naive and CD4 memory were each given three plates, CD8 naive was given two plates, and CD8 memory was given one plate. Blood TCR repertoires of about five healthy adults were deeply sequenced to estimate repertoire size and the extent of clonotype sharing between individuals. Different laboratories and diverse techniques were used to prepare libraries and sequence TCR repertoires, to increase sequencing depth and limit assay-specific biases. Leukapheresis yielded between about 0.85 and 10 billion PBMCs per donor. What the authors observed across the whole study: Pairwise subsampling led to the expectation that sequencing depth would affect the degree of clonotype sharing among donors. Naive subsets generally had larger estimated clonotype richness than memory subsets did. Around 5% of naive CD4, around 3.6% of naive CD8, 2% to 2.5% of memory CD4, and roughly 0.4% of memory CD8 clonotypes were shared across several donors. The genetic and exposure-history diversity represented was limited by the small number of donors. Rarefaction of sorted-subset datasets indicated incomplete sequencing despite the large sequencing depth. Higher generation probabilities were observed for clonotypes shared by all four sorted-subset donors than for non-shared clonotypes. Sampling was restricted to blood, and TCR repertoires in tissue are likely to differ from TCR repertoires in blood.

In the germline V gene, CDR1 corresponds to SGHTA and CDR2 to FQGTGA. Germline trimming: 8 bases from V, 6 bases from J; junction bases outside gene matches: 9. The CDR3 goes from the cysteine to the phenylalanine over 14 residues. The sequence is cut down to CDR3 DNA, 42 bases in frame from base 1. Using the deep immunoSEQ assay, multiplex PCR amplified TCR CDR3 regions from genomic DNA. For each cell subset, the extracted genomic DNA was distributed evenly across all wells of several immunoSEQ 96-well plates, and each plate served as one replicate. For sorted subsets, 200 to 250 ng genomic DNA, equal to 30,000 to 35,000 T cell genomes, was loaded into each replicate PCR. Purified libraries were measured with a Qubit 3.0 fluorometer, size-checked on a Bioanalyzer 2100, and measured again with the KAPA Library Quantification kit. Every immunoSEQ 96-well plate was sequenced on a dedicated single-read 150-cycle Illumina NextSeq 550 flow cell. The authors' pipeline ran thus. Because the immunoSEQ output held only junctional sequences and lacked quality scores, the filtering could not match the filtering applied to full-length reads. Sequences were annotated with PyIR, a Python wrapper for IgBLAST v1.9, using IMGT germline references to assign V/J genes and CDR3. Reads with weak V/J assignments (E-value above 1e-6), missing CDR3, stop codons, out-of-frame junctions, or ambiguous translated residues were removed. A V3J clonotype was defined by an identical inferred V gene, J gene, and CDR3 amino acid sequence. To compute the percentage overlap between repertoires, the number of shared unique clonotypes was divided by the size of the smaller repertoire. RTK rarefaction, the Chao1 estimator, and Recon v2.1 estimates of unobserved clonotypes were used to assess repertoire richness. Generation probabilities for all TCRbeta clonotypes obtained by the gDNA method from a handful of donors were computed using OLGA. As stored in TCRdb, this immuneACCESS dataset retains in-frame rearrangements with V and J assigned. A fraction of the clones does not appear; measured against another copy, unresolved V genes explain less than half of the discrepancy, and the remainder lacks a known reason. D and trimming come from the DNA, and the V and J calls and clone size come from that table. The table for this sample lists over 2 million clones; less than 95% of them were counted only once. The ten largest clones represent 0.3% to 0.45% of the sample.

The sequenced sample consisted of naive CD4+ T cells from PBMCs. Reading the label with the study, this specimen's cell subset or site is: CD45RA+ positively selected. This chain is built from TRBV7-3 and TRBJ2-2; TRBD2 lines up with 7 middle nucleotides. The clonotype comes from a man aged 18 to 30 in good health. Some clones in this sample may be carry-over from other donors' samples. This receptor has the CDR3 CASRLTSEAGELFF. The bases are TGTGCCAGCCGACTAACTAGCGAGGCCGGGGAGCTGTTTTTT.